Described below is a single T cell receptor (beta chain) sequence and its context. Its antigen has not been determined. No quality values exist for individual bases; no much larger clone is one base distant. This record comes from a study of blood T cell repertoires in COVID-19 (TCRdb year 2020). Context from the whole study: Collaborator samples came from the United States, Italy and Spain and covered acute and convalescent phases of COVID-19. The material from the prospective study consisted of cDNA or gDNA derived from T cells, B-cell-depleted T cells, or PBMCs. Deeply sampled blood TCRbeta repertoires from subjects exposed to, actively infected with, or recovered from COVID-19 were included in the dataset. A freely available public database, intended as a resource for researchers studying the immune response to SARS-CoV-2, is where the repertoires were released. The samples were drawn from the first 160 participants of the ongoing ImmuneRACE study and from roughly 1,300 subjects provided by 6 global collaborators. A de-identified subject ID, COVID-19 status, age in years and sex were almost always included in the sample metadata. Where HLA class I and class II types were available, the types were taken from metadata supplied by the sample provider, not from assay-based typing.

TCRbeta CDR3 regions were amplified from genomic DNA using the immunoSEQ Assay, a bias-controlled multiplex PCR. Regarding the original processing steps: Within the assay, amplification of reference gene primers was used to estimate how many nucleated cells each sample contained. To quantify the absolute abundance of each unique TCRbeta CDR3 rearrangement, sequence reads were collapsed and filtered. For each sample, productive Simpson clonality was calculated as the square root of Simpson's diversity index over productive rearrangements. Sourced from immuneACCESS, this table was stored by TCRdb with only in-frame sequences that have V and J called. A share of the clones is absent; for the studies checked, an unresolved V gene accounts for under half, and the remainder has no known explanation. The DNA was the basis for D and trimming; V, J and clone size are from that table. The sample includes about 170,000 clones, with around 90% observed a single time. Clones ranked in the top ten supply roughly 2% of the sample.

Samples from volunteer blood donors who had recovered from COVID-19 were contributed by a second Seattle source. Whole blood was collected in K2EDTA tubes by collaborating institutions according to the institutions' own protocols. For TCRbeta analysis, collaborators shipped samples as frozen whole blood, isolated PBMCs, or DNA extracted from either of those sample types. The CDR3 goes from the cysteine to the phenylalanine over 14 residues. CDR3 DNA only is kept here, 42 bases in frame from base 1. Deletion took 1 base off V and 7 bases off J, with a span of 14 bases between the germline ends. In the germline V gene, CDR1 corresponds to SGHTA and CDR2 to FQGNSA. Here is what the overall study found, with its caveats: The amount of clinical and demographic metadata varied by source and participant and was provided uncurated.

In this chain, TRBV7-2 is recombined with TRBJ2-7, with TRBD2 as a weak D call on 6 bases. The clonotype originates from a man aged 45-60 years who had recovered from COVID-19. Material for sequencing was peripheral blood. The DNA sequence reads TGTGCCAGCAGCTTAGGCCGGTCGGCGGGGGAGCAGTACTTC. Its product reads: CASSLGRSAGEQYF. Reference TRBV7-2 and TRBJ2-7 proteins supply the regions before and after the CDR3; the full variable domain is: GAGVSQSPSNKVTEKGKDVELRCDPISGHTALYWYRQSLGQGLEFLIYFQGNSAPDKSGLPSDRFSAERTGGSVSTLTIQRTQQEDSAVYLCASSLGRSAGEQYFGPGTRLTVT.